Sequencing of this TCR beta chain was carried out in a study of T cells in Graves' hyperthyroidism and ophthalmopathy. Across the study: Any treatment followed the collection of peripheral blood at initial diagnosis. General study points: It was a median 6.5 months before onset that the model predicted ophthalmopathy. Separation of ophthalmopathy from stable hyperthyroidism was achieved by a 13 V-J model.

This CDR3 comprises 16 residues. From germline, CDR1 is SGHVS and CDR2 FQNEAQ. The J segment lost 1 base and the V segment lost 0 bases, leaving 2 bases of the junction unmatched. TCR beta CDR3 region amplification was performed from RNA transcripts. The study used the HTBI primer set for a first-round RT-PCR of the TCR CDR3. TCRdb redid the calling of the multiplex PCR reads with MiXCR, one entry per CDR3 protein. The sample yields 250,000 to 300,000 distinct CDR3 sequences, roughly 19% seen once. In its sample, this clonotype was seen many times. The antigen is not known. The source is a middle-aged man with Graves' ophthalmopathy. The chain is built from TRBV7-8 and TRBJ1-4; 7 bases map to TRBD1. The sample comprised blood. This CDR3 reads CASSLAAGGTNEKLFF. DNA for the CDR3: TGTGCCAGCAGCTTAGCGGCAGGGGGAACTAATGAAAAACTGTTTTTT.